This T cell receptor (beta chain) was observed in a study of OX40 agonist ivuxolimab in advanced cancers. The repertoire was sequenced with immunoSEQ multiplex PCR; TCRdb's copy has only in-frame clones and lacks some. Altogether tens of thousands of clones are present, about 86% being singletons, with the ten largest covering approximately 6.5%. Germline V gene data show CDR1 as MDHEN and CDR2 as SYDVKM. CDR3 length: 12 residues. The source is an adult with an advanced solid tumor such as melanoma, head and neck, liver or kidney cancer. The source material was CD4+ or CD8+ T cells sorted from blood, sampled in a trial of the OX40 agonist ivuxolimab. The chain recombines TRBV28 with TRBJ2-7, with D possibly TRBD2 on 6 matching bases. For the CDR3, the DNA is TGTGCTGGCGGGGAGACAGCTTACGAGCAGTACTTC. This encodes CAGGETAYEQYF. Looking up the rest from reference TRBV28 and TRBJ2-7 gives the full variable domain: DVKVTQSSRYLVKRTGEKVFLECVQDMDHENMFWYRQDPGLGLRLIYFSYDVKMKEKGDIPEGYSVSREKKERFSLILESASTNQTSMYLCAGGETAYEQYFGPGTRLTVT.